This T cell receptor (beta chain) originates from a study of regulatory T cells in long-lasting Graves disease. Broader study findings: A greater number of public clonotypes (about 2,900) was shared by persistent patients than by new patients (around 1,000).

This clonotype has a count of ten or more. The antigen remains undetermined. Investigators prepared the TCR beta libraries by applying iRepertoire HTBI primers and Arm-PCR of CDR3 regions. TCRdb re-called the multiplex PCR reads through MiXCR, storing one row per CDR3 protein. The sample includes over 450,000 distinct CDR3 sequences, about 12% of them seen just once. After removal of 6 bases from V and 3 bases from J, the junction contained 4 bases not matched to a gene. CDR1 and CDR2 from the germline V gene are SGHRS and YFSETQ. The CDR3 runs 14 residues. The time point was: newly diagnosed GD, antithyroid drugs for less than 3 months. RNA from PBMCs was the source of the TCR library. Separately, the same data were catalogued under a study of T cells in Graves' hyperthyroidism and ophthalmopathy. That source adds: HTBI primers drove first-round RT-PCR of the TCR CDR3. Blood also held most thyroid clonotypes expanded beyond 0.001. The model predicted ophthalmopathy a median around six months before onset.

Sample: peripheral blood mononuclear cells (PBMCs), taken at new diagnosis, from a patient treated with antithyroid drugs. V and J are TRBV5-1 and TRBJ2-3, with 10 bases identical to TRBD2. The receptor was isolated from a woman aged 25-40 years with Graves disease. The CDR3 loop is CASMLAGVTDTQYF. For the CDR3, the DNA is TGCGCCAGCATGCTAGCGGGAGTTACAGATACGCAGTATTTT.